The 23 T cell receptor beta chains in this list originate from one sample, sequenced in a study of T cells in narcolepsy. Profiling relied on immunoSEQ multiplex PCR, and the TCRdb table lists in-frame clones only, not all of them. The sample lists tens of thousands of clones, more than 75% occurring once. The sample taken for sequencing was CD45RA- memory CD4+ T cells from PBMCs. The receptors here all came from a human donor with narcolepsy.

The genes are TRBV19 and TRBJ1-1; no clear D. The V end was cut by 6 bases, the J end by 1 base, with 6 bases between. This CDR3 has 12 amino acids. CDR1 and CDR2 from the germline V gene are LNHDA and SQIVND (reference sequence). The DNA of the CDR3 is TGTGCCAGTAGGTTTGGGAACACTGAAGCTTTCTTT. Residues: CASRFGNTEAFF.

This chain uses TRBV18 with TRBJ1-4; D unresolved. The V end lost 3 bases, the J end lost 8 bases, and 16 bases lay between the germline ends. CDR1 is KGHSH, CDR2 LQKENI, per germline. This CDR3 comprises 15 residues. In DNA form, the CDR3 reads TGTGCCAGCTCACCTGACGGGCCCAGGCGGGAAAAACTGTTTTTT. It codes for CASSPDGPRREKLFF.

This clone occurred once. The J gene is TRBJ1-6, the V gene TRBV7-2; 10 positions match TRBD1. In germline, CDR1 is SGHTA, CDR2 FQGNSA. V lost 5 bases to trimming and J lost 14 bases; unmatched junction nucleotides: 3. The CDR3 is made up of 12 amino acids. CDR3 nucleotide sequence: TGTGCCAGCAGCGTGGACAGGGGGGCCCTCCACTTT. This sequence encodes CASSVDRGALHF.

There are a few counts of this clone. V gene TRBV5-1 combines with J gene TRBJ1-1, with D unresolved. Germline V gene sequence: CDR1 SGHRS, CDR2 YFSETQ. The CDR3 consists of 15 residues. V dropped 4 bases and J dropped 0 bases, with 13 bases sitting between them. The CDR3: CASSPDAGMNTEAFF. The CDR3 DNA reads TGCGCCAGCAGCCCCGATGCCGGCATGAACACTGAAGCTTTCTTT.

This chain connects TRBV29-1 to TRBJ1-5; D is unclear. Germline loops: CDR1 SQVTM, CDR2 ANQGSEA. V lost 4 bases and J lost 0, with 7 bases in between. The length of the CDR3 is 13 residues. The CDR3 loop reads CSVAFGSNQPQHF. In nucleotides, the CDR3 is TGCAGCGTTGCCTTCGGTAGCAATCAGCCCCAGCATTTT. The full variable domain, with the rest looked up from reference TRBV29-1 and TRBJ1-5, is SAVISQKPSRDICQRGTSLTIQCQVDSQVTMMFWYRQQPGQSLTLIATANQGSEATYESGFVIDKFPISRPNLTFSTLTVSNMSPEDSSIYLCSVAFGSNQPQHFGDGTRLSIL.

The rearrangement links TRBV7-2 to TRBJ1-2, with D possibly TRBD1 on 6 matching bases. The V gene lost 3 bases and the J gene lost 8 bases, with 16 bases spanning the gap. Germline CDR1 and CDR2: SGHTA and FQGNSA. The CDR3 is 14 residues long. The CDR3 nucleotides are TGTGCCAGCAGCTTTACGGGGGCGCTCCAAGGCTACACCTTC. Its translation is CASSFTGALQGYTF.

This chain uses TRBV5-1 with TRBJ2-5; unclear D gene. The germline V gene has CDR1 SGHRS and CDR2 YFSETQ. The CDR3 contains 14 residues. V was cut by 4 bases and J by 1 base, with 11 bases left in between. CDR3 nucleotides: TGCGCCAGCAGCCCCGGGCCGAGCCAAGAGACCCAGTACTTC. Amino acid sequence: CASSPGPSQETQYF.

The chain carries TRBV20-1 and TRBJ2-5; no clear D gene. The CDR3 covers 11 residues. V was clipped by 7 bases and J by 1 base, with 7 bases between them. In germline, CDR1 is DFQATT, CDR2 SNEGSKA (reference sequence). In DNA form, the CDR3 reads TGCAGTGGTAGCCTCCAAGAGACCCAGTACTTC. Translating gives CSGSLQETQYF.

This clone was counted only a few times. In nucleotides, the CDR3 is TGTGCCAGCAGTTATGTTAGGGGGAACAATGAGCAGTTCTTC. Protein product: CASSYVRGNNEQFF. This rearrangement joins TRBV6-1 to TRBJ2-1; maybe TRBD1 (6 bases). Germline V gene sequence: CDR1 MNHNS, CDR2 SASEGT. There are 14 residues in the CDR3. V was cut by 5 bases and J by 5 bases, with 13 bases left in between.

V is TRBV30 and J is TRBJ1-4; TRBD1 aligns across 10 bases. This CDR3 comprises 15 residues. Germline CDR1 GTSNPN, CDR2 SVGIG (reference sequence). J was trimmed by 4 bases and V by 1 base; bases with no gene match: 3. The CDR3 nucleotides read TGTGCCTGGAGTGGGAGGACAGGGGGTAATGAAAAACTGTTTTTT. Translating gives CAWSGRTGGNEKLFF.

The CDR3 loop reads CASYGASGWSTDTQYF. CDR3 coding DNA: TGTGCCAGCTATGGGGCTAGCGGGTGGAGCACAGATACGCAGTATTTT. This sequence joins TRBV28 and TRBJ2-3; TRBD2 matches 8 bases. The J segment lost 0 bases and the V segment lost 8 bases, leaving 10 bases of the junction unmatched. Germline CDR1 is MDHEN and CDR2 is SYDVKM. This CDR3 contains 16 residues.

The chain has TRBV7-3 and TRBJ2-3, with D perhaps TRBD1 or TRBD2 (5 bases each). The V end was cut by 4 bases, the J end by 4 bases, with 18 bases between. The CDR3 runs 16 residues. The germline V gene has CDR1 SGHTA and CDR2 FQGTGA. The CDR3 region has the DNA TGTGCCAGCAGCTCCCCCTCCCCGGGGCTGTCAGATACGCAGTATTTT. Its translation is CASSSPSPGLSDTQYF.

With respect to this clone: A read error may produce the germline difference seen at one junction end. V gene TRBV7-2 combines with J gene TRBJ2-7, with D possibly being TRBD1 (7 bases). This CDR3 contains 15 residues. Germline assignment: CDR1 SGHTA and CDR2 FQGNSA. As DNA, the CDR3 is TGTGCCGGCAGCCCCCCGGAGGGGGCAAGGTACGAGCAGTACTTC. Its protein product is CAGSPPEGARYEQYF.

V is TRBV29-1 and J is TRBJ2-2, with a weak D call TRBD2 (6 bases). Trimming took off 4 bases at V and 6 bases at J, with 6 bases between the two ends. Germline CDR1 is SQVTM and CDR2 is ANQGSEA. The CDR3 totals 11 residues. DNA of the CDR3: TGCAGCGTTGCGGGGGCCGGGGAGCTGTTTTTT. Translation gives CSVAGAGELFF.

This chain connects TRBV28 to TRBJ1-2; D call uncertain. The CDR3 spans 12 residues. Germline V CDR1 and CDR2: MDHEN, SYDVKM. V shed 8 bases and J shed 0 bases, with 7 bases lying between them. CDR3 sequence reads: CASEGANYGYTF. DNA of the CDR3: TGTGCCAGCGAGGGAGCTAACTATGGCTACACCTTC.

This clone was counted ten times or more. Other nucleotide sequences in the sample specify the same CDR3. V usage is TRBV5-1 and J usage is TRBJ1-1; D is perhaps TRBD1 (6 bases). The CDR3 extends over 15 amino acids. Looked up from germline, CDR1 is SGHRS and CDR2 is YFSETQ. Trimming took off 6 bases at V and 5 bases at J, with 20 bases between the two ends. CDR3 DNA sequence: TGCGCCAGCACACGTGGCGGGGGCGGGGGAACTGAAGCTTTCTTT. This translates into CASTRGGGGGTEAFF.

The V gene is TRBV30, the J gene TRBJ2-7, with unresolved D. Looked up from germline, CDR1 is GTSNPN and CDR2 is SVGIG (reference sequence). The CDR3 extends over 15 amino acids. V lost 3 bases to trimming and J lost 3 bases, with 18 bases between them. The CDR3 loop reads CAWRGKRLGGYEQYF. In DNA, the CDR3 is TGTGCCTGGAGAGGGAAAAGATTAGGTGGCTACGAGCAGTACTTC.

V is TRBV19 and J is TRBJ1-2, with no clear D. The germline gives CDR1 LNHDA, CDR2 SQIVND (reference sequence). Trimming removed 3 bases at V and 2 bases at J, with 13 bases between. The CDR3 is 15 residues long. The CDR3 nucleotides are TGTGCCAGTAGTATCGCGTCAGGCCGAAACTATGGCTACACCTTC. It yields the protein CASSIASGRNYGYTF. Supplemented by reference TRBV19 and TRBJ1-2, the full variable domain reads DGGITQSPKYLFRKEGQNVTLSCEQNLNHDAMYWYRQDPGQGLRLIYYSQIVNDFQKGDIAEGYSVSREKKESFPLTVTSAQKNPTAFYLCASSIASGRNYGYTFGSGTRLTVV.

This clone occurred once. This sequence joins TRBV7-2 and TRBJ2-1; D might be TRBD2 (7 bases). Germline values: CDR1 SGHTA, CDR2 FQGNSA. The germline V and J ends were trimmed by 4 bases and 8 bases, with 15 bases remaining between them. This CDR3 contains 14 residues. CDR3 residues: CASSWGGGGDEQFF. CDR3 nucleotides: TGTGCCAGCAGCTGGGGGGGCGGAGGCGATGAGCAGTTCTTC.

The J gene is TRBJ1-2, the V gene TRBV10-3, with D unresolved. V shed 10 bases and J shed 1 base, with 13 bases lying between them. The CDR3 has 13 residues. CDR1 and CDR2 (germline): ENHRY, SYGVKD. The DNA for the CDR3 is TGTGCCAGCACCACTGACCTTAACTATGGCTACACCTTC. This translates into CASTTDLNYGYTF.

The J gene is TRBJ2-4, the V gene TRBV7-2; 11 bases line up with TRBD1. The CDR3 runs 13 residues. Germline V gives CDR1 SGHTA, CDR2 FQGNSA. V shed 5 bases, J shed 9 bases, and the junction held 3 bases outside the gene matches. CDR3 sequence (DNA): TGTGCCAGCAGCGGACAGGGGGCCGGCATTCAGTACTTC. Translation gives CASSGQGAGIQYF.

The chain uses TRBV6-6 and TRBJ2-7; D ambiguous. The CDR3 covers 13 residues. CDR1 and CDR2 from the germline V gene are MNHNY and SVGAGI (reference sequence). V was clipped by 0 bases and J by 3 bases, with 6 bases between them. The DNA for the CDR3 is TGTGCCAGCAGTTACTCGATGGACTACGAGCAGTACTTC. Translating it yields CASSYSMDYEQYF.

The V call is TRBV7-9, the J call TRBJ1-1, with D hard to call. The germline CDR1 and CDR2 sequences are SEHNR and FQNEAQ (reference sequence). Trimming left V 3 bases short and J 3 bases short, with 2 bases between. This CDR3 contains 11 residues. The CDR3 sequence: CASSFDTEAFF. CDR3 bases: TGTGCCAGCAGCTTCGACACTGAAGCTTTCTTT.